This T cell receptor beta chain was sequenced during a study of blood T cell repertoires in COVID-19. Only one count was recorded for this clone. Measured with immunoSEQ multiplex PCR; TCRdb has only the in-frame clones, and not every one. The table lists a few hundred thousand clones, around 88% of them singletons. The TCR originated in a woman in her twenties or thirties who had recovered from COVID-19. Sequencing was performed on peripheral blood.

Here the CDR3 reads CASFGGQVGSNQPQHF. The DNA for the CDR3 is TGTGCCAGTTTTGGGGGACAGGTTGGGAGCAATCAGCCCCAGCATTTT. The gene calls are TRBV19 and TRBJ1-5; 8 bases match TRBD1. Germline V gene lookup returns CDR1 LNHDA and CDR2 SQIVND (reference sequence). The CDR3 is made up of 16 amino acids. V was pared by 8 bases and J by 1 base, with 10 bases of the junction left unmatched.